This TCR beta chain was profiled in a study of vaccination effects on CD4 cells after COVID-19. The repertoire was sequenced with immunoSEQ multiplex PCR; TCRdb's copy has only in-frame clones and lacks some. The sample comprises under 40,000 clones, 72% of which are singletons, and around 12% rests with the top ten. Viral peptide pool expansion of antigen-specific CD4+ T cells preceded sequencing in the ViraFEST assay. At the end of 10 days of culture, CD4+ T cells were isolated. Everyone in the study got two shots of either the BNT162b2 or mRNA-1273 vaccine. This CDR3 region has 13 residues. V dropped 0 bases and J dropped 7 bases, with 8 bases sitting between them. Germline-derived CDR1 and CDR2 are SGDLS and YYNGEE. Only one count was recorded for this clone. Its target is not known.

This TCR derives from a human donor who received a COVID-19 vaccine. Sequenced here: CD4+ T cells from PBMCs cultured with HCoV-229E spike peptides, sampled after COVID-19 vaccination. The chain combines TRBV9 with TRBJ2-1, with D perhaps matching TRBD1 or TRBD2 (5 bases each). The CDR3 nucleotides read TGTGCCAGCAGCGTAGGATGGGGGAATGAGCAGTTCTTC. It specifies CASSVGWGNEQFF.